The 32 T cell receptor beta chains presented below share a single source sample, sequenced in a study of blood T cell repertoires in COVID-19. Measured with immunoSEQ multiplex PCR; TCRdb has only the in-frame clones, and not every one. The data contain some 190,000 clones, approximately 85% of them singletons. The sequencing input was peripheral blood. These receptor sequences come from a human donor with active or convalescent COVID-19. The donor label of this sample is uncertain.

The CDR3 bases are TGTGCCACCAGGGGACGGGGGGTGGTGGATGAGCAGTTCTTC. This encodes CATRGRGVVDEQFF. The chain uses TRBV24-1 and TRBJ2-1; 7 nucleotides agree with TRBD2. CDR3 size: 14 residues. Germline CDR1 reads KGHDR; CDR2 reads SFDVKD. V lost 7 bases to trimming and J lost 8 bases; unmatched junction nucleotides: 10.

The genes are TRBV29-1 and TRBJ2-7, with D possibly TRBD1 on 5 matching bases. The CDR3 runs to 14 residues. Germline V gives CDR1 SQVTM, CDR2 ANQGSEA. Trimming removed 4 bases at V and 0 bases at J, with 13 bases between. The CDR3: CSVARTPSSYEQYF. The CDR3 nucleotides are TGCAGCGTTGCTAGGACACCCAGCTCCTACGAGCAGTACTTC.

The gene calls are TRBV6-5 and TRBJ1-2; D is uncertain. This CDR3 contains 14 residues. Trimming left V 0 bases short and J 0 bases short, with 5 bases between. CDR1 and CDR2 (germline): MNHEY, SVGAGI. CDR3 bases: TGTGCCAGCAGTTACTCACAAGCTAACTATGGCTACACCTTC. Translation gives CASSYSQANYGYTF.

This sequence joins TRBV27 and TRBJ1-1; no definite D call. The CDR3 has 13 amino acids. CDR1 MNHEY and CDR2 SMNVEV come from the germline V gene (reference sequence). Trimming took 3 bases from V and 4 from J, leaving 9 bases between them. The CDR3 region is CASSFSGLTEAFF. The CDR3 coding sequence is TGTGCCAGCAGTTTTTCAGGACTCACTGAAGCTTTCTTT.

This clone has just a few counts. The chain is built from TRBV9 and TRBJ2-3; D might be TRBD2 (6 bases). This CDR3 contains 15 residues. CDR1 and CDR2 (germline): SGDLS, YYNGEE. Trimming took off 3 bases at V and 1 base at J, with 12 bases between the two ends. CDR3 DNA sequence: TGTGCCAGCAGCGCCCGAGCGGGCCGCACAGATACGCAGTATTTT. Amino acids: CASSARAGRTDTQYF.

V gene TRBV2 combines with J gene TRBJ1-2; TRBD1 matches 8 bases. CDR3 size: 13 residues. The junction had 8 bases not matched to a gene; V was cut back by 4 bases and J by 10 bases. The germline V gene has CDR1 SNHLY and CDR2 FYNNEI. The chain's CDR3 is CASSGGPGGSYTF. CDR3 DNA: TGTGCCAGCAGTGGAGGGCCAGGGGGCTCCTACACCTTC.

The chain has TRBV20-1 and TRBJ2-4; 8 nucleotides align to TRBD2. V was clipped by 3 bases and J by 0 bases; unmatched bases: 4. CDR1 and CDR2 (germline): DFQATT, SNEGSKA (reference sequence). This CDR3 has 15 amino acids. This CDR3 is CSASFSGGAKNIQYF. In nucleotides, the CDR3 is TGCAGTGCTAGTTTCAGCGGGGGAGCCAAAAACATTCAGTACTTC.

Here the CDR3 DNA reads TGTGCCAGCAGTGAAAATCCGACAGGGTTGGGCTACGAGCAGTACTTC. Translation: CASSENPTGLGYEQYF. The chain carries TRBV2 and TRBJ2-7, with 7 bases aligning to TRBD1. The trim removed 2 bases at V and 3 bases at J, leaving 10 bases unmatched. CDR1 is SNHLY and CDR2 is FYNNEI in the germline V gene. The CDR3 consists of 16 residues.

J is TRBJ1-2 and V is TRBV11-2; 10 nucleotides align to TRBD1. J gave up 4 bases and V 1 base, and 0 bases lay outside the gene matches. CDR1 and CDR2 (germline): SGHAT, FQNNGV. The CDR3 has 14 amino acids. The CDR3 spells CASSLGTGGYGYTF. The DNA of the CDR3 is TGTGCCAGCAGCTTAGGGACAGGGGGCTATGGCTACACCTTC.

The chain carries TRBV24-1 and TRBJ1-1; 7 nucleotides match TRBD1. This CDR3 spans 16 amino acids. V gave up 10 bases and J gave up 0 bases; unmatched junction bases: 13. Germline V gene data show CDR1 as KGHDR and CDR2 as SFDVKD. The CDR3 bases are TGTGCCACTTCGGGGGAGACAGGGAAGATGAACACTGAAGCTTTCTTT. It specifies CATSGETGKMNTEAFF.

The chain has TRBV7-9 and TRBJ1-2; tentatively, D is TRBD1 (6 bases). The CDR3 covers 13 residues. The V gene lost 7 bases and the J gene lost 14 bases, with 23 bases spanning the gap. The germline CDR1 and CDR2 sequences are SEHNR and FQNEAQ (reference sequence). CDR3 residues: CASTTQTTSGDTF. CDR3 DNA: TGTGCCAGCACCACGCAAACCACTTCAGGGGATACCTTC.

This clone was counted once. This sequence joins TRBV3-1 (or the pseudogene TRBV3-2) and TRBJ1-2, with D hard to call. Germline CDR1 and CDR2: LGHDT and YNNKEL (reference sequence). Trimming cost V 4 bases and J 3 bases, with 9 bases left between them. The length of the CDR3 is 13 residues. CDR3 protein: CASSRSEHYGYTF. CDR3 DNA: TGTGCCAGCAGCCGCTCCGAGCACTATGGCTACACCTTC.

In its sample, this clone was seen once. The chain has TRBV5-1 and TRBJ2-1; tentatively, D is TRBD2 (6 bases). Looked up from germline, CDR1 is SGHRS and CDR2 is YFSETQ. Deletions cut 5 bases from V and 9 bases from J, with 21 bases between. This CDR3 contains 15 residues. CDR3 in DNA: TGCGCCAGCAGTTCGCCGACTAGTTCATGGGGTGAGCAGTTCTTC. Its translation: CASSSPTSSWGEQFF.

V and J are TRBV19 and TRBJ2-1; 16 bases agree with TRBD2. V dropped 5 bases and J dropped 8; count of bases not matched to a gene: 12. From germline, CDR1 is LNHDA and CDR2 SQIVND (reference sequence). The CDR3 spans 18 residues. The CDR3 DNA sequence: TGTGCCAGTAGTGACCCCGGGACTAGCGGGAGGGCCTTCGATGAGCAGTTCTTC. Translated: CASSDPGTSGRAFDEQFF. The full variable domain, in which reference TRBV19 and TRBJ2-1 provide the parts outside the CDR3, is DGGITQSPKYLFRKEGQNVTLSCEQNLNHDAMYWYRQDPGQGLRLIYYSQIVNDFQKGDIAEGYSVSREKKESFPLTVTSAQKNPTAFYLCASSDPGTSGRAFDEQFFGPGTRLTVL.

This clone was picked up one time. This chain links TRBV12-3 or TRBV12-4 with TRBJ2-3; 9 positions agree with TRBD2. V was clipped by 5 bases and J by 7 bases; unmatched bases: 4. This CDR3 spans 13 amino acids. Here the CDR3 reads CASSTGTSNTQYF. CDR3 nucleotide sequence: TGTGCCAGCAGTACCGGGACTAGCAATACGCAGTATTTT.

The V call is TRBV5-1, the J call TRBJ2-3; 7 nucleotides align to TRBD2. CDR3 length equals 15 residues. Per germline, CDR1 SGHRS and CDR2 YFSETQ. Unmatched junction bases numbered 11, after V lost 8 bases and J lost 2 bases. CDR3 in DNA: TGCGCCAGTGGCGCCGGGACTATCTTCACAGATACGCAGTATTTT. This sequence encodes CASGAGTIFTDTQYF.

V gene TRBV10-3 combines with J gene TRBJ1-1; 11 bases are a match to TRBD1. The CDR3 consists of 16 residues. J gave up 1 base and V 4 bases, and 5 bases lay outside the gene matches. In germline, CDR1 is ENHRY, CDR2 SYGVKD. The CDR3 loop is CAISVGDRGRNTEAFF. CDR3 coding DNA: TGTGCCATCAGTGTAGGGGACAGGGGGAGGAACACTGAAGCTTTCTTT.

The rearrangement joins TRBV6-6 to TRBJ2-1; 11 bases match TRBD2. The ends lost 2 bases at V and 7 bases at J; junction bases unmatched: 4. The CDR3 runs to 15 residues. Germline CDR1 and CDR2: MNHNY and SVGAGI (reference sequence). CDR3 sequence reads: CASSYGSGGVNEQFF. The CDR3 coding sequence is TGTGCCAGCAGTTACGGTAGCGGGGGGGTGAATGAGCAGTTCTTC.

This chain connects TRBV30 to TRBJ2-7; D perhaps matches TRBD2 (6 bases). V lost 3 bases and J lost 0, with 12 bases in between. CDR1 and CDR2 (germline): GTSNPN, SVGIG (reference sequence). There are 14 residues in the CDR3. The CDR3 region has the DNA TGTGCCTGGAGCCTCGGGACTTTCTCCTACGAGCAGTACTTC. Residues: CAWSLGTFSYEQYF.

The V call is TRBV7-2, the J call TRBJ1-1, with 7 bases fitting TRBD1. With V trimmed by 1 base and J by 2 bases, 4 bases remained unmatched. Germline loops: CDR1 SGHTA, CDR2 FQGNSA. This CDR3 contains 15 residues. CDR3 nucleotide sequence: TGTGCCAGCAGCTTAGTGGGACAGAAAAACACTGAAGCTTTCTTT. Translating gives CASSLVGQKNTEAFF.

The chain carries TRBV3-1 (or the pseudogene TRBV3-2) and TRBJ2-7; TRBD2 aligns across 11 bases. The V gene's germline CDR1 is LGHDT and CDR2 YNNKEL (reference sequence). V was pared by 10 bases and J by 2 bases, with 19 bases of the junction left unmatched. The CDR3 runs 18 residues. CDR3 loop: CANNYRGPQTSGTYEQYF. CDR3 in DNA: TGTGCCAACAACTACAGGGGGCCGCAGACTAGCGGGACCTACGAGCAGTACTTC.

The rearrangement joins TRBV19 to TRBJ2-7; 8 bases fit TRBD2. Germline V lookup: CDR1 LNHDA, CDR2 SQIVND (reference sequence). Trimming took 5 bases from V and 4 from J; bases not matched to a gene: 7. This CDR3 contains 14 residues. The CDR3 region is CASSLSGSSYEQYF. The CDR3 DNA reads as TGTGCCAGTAGTTTGAGCGGGAGCTCTTACGAGCAGTACTTC.

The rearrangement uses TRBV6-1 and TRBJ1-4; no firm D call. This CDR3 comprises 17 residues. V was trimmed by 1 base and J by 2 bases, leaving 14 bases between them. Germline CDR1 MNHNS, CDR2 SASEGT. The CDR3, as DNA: TGTGCCAGCAGTGAAGATCTATCCCAGAGGACTAATGAAAAACTGTTTTTT. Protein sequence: CASSEDLSQRTNEKLFF.

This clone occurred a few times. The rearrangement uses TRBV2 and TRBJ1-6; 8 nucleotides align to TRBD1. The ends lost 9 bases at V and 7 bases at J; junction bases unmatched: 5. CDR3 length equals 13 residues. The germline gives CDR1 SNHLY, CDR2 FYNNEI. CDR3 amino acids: CARETGVNSPLHF. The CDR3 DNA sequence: TGTGCCAGAGAGACAGGGGTGAATTCACCCCTCCACTTT.

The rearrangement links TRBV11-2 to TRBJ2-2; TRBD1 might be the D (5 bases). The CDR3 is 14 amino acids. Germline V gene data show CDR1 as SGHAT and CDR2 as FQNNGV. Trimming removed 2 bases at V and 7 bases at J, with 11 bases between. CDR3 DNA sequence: TGTGCCAGCAGCTTATCAGGGATTGGCGGGGAGCTGTTTTTT. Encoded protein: CASSLSGIGGELFF.

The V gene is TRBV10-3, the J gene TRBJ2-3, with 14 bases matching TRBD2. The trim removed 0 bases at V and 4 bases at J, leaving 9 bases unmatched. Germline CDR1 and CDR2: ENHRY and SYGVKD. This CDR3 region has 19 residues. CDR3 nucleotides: TGTGCCATCAGTGAGTCTCGACTAGCGGGGGGGCATTTCCCAGATACGCAGTATTTT. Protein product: CAISESRLAGGHFPDTQYF.

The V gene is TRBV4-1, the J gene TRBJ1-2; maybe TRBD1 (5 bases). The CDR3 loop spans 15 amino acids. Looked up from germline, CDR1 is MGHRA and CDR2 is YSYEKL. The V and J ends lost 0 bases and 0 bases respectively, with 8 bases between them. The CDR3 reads CASSQEPTANYGYTF. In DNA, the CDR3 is TGCGCCAGCAGCCAAGAGCCGACAGCTAACTATGGCTACACCTTC.

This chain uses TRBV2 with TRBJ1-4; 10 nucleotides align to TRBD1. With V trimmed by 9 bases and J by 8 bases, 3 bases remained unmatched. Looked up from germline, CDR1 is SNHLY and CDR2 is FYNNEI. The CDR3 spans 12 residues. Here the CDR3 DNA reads TGTGCCAGTGACAGGGGGCGCGAAAAACTGTTTTTT. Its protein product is CASDRGREKLFF.

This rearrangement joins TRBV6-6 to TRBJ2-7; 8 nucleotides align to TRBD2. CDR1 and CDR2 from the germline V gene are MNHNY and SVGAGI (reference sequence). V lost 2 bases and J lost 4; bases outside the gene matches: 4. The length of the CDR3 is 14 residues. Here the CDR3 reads CASSYGSGMYEQYF. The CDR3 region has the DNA TGTGCCAGCAGTTACGGTAGCGGGATGTACGAGCAGTACTTC.

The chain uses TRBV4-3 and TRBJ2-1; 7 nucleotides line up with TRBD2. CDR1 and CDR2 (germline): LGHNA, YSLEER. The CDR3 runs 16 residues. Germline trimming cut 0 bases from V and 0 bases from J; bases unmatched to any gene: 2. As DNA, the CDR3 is TGCGCCAGCAGCCAAGATAGCGGGTCCTCCTACAATGAGCAGTTCTTC. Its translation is CASSQDSGSSYNEQFF.

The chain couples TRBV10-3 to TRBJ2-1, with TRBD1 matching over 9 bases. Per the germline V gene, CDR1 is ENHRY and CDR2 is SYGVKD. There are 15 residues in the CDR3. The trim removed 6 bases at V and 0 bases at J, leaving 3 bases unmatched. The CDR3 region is CAISEQGASYNEQFF. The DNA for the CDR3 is TGTGCCATCAGCGAACAGGGGGCCTCCTACAATGAGCAGTTCTTC.

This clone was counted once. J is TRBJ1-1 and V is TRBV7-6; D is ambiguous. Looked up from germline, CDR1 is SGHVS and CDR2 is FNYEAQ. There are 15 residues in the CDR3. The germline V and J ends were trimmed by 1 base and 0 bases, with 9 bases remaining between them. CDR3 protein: CASSLDAGMNTEAFF. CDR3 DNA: TGTGCCAGCAGCTTAGACGCCGGGATGAACACTGAAGCTTTCTTT.